The 18 T cell receptor beta chains below all came from one sample that was sequenced in a study of Ad26.COV2.S vaccination and SARS-CoV-2 variants. Treatment: some 20 received Ad26.COV2.S at low or high dose, single or two shots; about five received placebo; per-sample allocation not given. Sample collection was performed on day 63 after the first vaccine or placebo injection. Repertoires were generated with immunoSEQ multiplex PCR, while TCRdb's copy carries only in-frame clones and drops some. The data show fewer than 300,000 clones, about 87% seen once. Source: peripheral blood, taken in a trial of Ad26.COV2.S vaccine versus placebo. These receptors originate from a person between 18 and 60 years old who received the Ad26.COV2.S COVID-19 vaccine or a placebo.

This chain uses TRBV29-1 with TRBJ1-1; D gene unclear. CDR1 and CDR2 from the germline V gene are SQVTM and ANQGSEA. Between the trimmed V and J ends, which lost 7 bases and 1 base, there was a span of 10 bases. The CDR3 is 12 amino acids. Here the CDR3 reads CSGWTGNTEAFF. CDR3 coding DNA: TGCAGCGGTTGGACCGGGAACACTGAAGCTTTCTTT.

The V and J genes are TRBV30 and TRBJ1-5, with a possible D match to TRBD1 (6 bases). CDR1 GTSNPN and CDR2 SVGIG come from the germline V gene (reference sequence). Between the trimmed V and J ends, which lost 3 bases and 2 bases, there was a span of 11 bases. The CDR3 is 14 amino acids. For the CDR3, the DNA is TGTGCCTGGAGCAGGGGTATGGGCAATCAGCCCCAGCATTTT. Protein: CAWSRGMGNQPQHF. The whole variable domain, remainder taken from reference TRBV30 and TRBJ1-5, is SQTIHQWPATLVQPVGSPLSLECTVEGTSNPNLYWYRQAAGRGLQLLFYSVGIGQISSEVPQNLSASRPQDRQFILSSKKLLLSDSGFYLCAWSRGMGNQPQHFGDGTRLSIL.

A few counts support this clone. CDR3 region: CASSPGQGDQPQHF. As DNA, the CDR3 is TGCGCCAGCAGCCCGGGACAGGGGGATCAGCCCCAGCATTTT. The rearrangement joins TRBV4-3 to TRBJ1-5; 11 nucleotides line up with TRBD1. Germline assignment: CDR1 LGHNA and CDR2 YSLEER. The CDR3 has 14 amino acids. With V trimmed by 4 bases and J by 5 bases, 1 base remained unmatched.

The chain carries TRBV5-4 and TRBJ2-5; 10 bases match TRBD2. Germline values: CDR1 SGHNT, CDR2 YYREEE (reference sequence). V gave up 2 bases and J gave up 3 bases; unmatched junction bases: 1. This CDR3 spans 14 amino acids. The CDR3 sequence: CASSFSGRKETQYF. CDR3 DNA sequence: TGTGCCAGCAGCTTTAGCGGGAGGAAAGAGACCCAGTACTTC.

The chain has TRBV19 and TRBJ1-2; a possible D gene is TRBD1 (5 bases). The germline V gene has CDR1 LNHDA and CDR2 SQIVND (reference sequence). V was pared by 2 bases and J by 8 bases, with 21 bases between. The CDR3 totals 16 residues. The CDR3 DNA is TGTGCCAGTAGTATACGCCGGCCCGGGGCCGCAGGAGGCTACACCTTC. It specifies CASSIRRPGAAGGYTF.

The chain couples TRBV5-1 to TRBJ2-6; D unresolved. Trimming took 7 bases from V and 0 from J, leaving 14 bases between them. This CDR3 is 16 amino acids long. Per germline, CDR1 SGHRS and CDR2 YFSETQ. The CDR3 here is CASRGGLSSGANVLTF. Here the CDR3 DNA reads TGCGCCAGCCGCGGCGGCCTAAGCTCTGGGGCCAACGTCCTGACTTTC.

The CDR3 protein is CASSLGRHEKLFF. The CDR3 region has the DNA TGTGCCAGCAGTTTGGGGCGTCATGAAAAACTGTTTTTT. This rearrangement joins TRBV27 to TRBJ1-4; TRBD1 might be the D (5 bases). CDR1 is MNHEY, CDR2 SMNVEV, per germline (reference sequence). This CDR3 has 13 residues. The ends were cut back, 3 bases at V and 6 bases at J, with 8 bases in the middle.

V is TRBV29-1 and J is TRBJ1-5; 10 positions agree with TRBD1. This CDR3 contains 16 residues. The V gene end was trimmed by 1 base and the J gene end by 2 bases; junction bases not matched to a gene: 5. Germline values: CDR1 SQVTM, CDR2 ANQGSEA. The CDR3 loop is CSVEGLGTGGNQPQHF. Written as DNA, the CDR3 is TGCAGCGTTGAAGGTTTAGGGACAGGGGGCAATCAGCCCCAGCATTTT. The full variable domain, with the rest looked up from reference TRBV29-1 and TRBJ1-5, is SAVISQKPSRDICQRGTSLTIQCQVDSQVTMMFWYRQQPGQSLTLIATANQGSEATYESGFVIDKFPISRPNLTFSTLTVSNMSPEDSSIYLCSVEGLGTGGNQPQHFGDGTRLSIL.

The J gene is TRBJ1-4, the V gene TRBV28; 9 bases fit TRBD1. V was clipped by 3 bases and J by 7 bases; unmatched bases: 6. Germline V lookup: CDR1 MDHEN, CDR2 SYDVKM. The CDR3 consists of 15 residues. The CDR3 coding sequence is TGTGCCAGCAGTTTTTGGAGACAGGGGGGTGAAAAACTGTTTTTT. The encoded protein is CASSFWRQGGEKLFF.

The chain links TRBV3-1 (or the pseudogene TRBV3-2) to TRBJ2-5, with D unclear. Looked up from germline, CDR1 is LGHDT and CDR2 is YNNKEL (reference sequence). The CDR3 contains 11 residues. V was trimmed by 3 bases and J by 4 bases, leaving 3 bases between them. Here the CDR3 DNA reads TGTGCCAGCAGCCAGCGAGAGACCCAGTACTTC. Translated: CASSQRETQYF.

The gene calls are TRBV4-3 and TRBJ2-7; 7 bases fit TRBD1. V trimming: 0 bases; J trimming: 10 bases; junction bases outside the gene matches: 6. Germline V gene lookup returns CDR1 LGHNA and CDR2 YSLEER. CDR3 size: 13 residues. CDR3 nucleotide sequence: TGCGCCAGCAGCCAAGAGAACAGGGGATCCCAGTACTTC. Translating gives CASSQENRGSQYF.

This sequence joins TRBV12-3 or TRBV12-4 and TRBJ1-2, with 7 bases lining up with TRBD1. Losses at the gene ends were 5 bases for V and 8 bases for J; bases not matched to a gene: 8. This CDR3 has 13 amino acids. CDR3 protein: CASSATGAGGYTF. CDR3 sequence (DNA): TGTGCCAGCAGTGCCACAGGGGCGGGGGGCTACACCTTC.

The V call is TRBV2, the J call TRBJ1-2, with a possible D match to TRBD1 (6 bases). This CDR3 has 15 residues. CDR1 is SNHLY and CDR2 is FYNNEI in the germline V gene. Trimming took 4 bases from V and 0 from J, leaving 12 bases between them. CDR3: CASSVMGGSNYGYTF. The CDR3 DNA reads TGTGCCAGCAGTGTAATGGGGGGCTCTAACTATGGCTACACCTTC.

This chain joins TRBV6-6 and TRBJ1-3; D is unclear. V lost 2 bases and J lost 3, with 2 bases in between. Germline V lookup: CDR1 MNHNY, CDR2 SVGAGI (reference sequence). The CDR3 contains 12 residues. The CDR3 loop reads CASSYDGNTIYF. CDR3 nucleotides: TGTGCCAGCAGTTACGATGGAAACACCATATATTTT.

This chain joins TRBV7-9 and TRBJ2-3; a possible D gene is TRBD2 (6 bases). The germline V gene encodes CDR1 SEHNR and CDR2 FQNEAQ (reference sequence). Trimming cost V 3 bases and J 5 bases, with 12 bases left between them. This CDR3 region has 14 residues. CDR3 loop: CASSFRREQDTQYF. For the CDR3, the DNA is TGTGCCAGCAGCTTTCGCCGGGAGCAAGATACGCAGTATTTT.

A single count supports this clone. V is TRBV24-1 and J is TRBJ1-1, with D maybe TRBD1 (6 bases). The CDR3 loop spans 11 amino acids. Germline-derived CDR1 and CDR2 are KGHDR and SFDVKD. The V and J ends lost 9 bases and 4 bases respectively, with 8 bases between them. The CDR3 DNA follows: TGTGCCACCTCACAGGGCACTGAAGCTTTCTTT. Residues: CATSQGTEAFF.

Here the CDR3 DNA reads TGTGCCAGCAGCGTGGGCGAGGGCCGTCAGTACTTC. Translation gives CASSVGEGRQYF. The gene calls are TRBV9 and TRBJ2-7, with D perhaps matching TRBD2 (5 bases). Trimming shortened V by 2 bases and J by 10 bases, and 13 bases separated the two germline ends. This CDR3 is built from 12 residues. Germline V gene data show CDR1 as SGDLS and CDR2 as YYNGEE.

In this sample, this clone turned up once. Additional DNA sequences in this sample encode the identical CDR3. The chain uses TRBV7-9 and TRBJ1-3; D not resolved. The germline CDR1 and CDR2 sequences are SEHNR and FQNEAQ (reference sequence). The CDR3 is made up of 12 amino acids. V lost 3 bases and J 4 bases, leaving 4 bases between the germline ends. The CDR3 protein is CASSFEGNTIYF. The DNA of the CDR3 is TGTGCCAGCAGCTTCGAGGGAAACACCATATATTTT.